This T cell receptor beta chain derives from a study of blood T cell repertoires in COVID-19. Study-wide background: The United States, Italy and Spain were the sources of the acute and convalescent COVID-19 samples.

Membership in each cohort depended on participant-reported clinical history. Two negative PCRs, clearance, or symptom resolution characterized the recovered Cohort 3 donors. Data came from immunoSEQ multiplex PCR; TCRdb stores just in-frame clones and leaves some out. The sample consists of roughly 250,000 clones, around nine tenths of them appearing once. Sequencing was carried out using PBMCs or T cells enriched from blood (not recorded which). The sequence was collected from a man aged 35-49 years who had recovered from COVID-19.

The DNA of the CDR3 is TGTGCCAGCTCACCACCGGTCGGTAGCGGGAGGTTTAACTACAATGAGCAGTTCTTC. Its protein product is CASSPPVGSGRFNYNEQFF. The chain has TRBV18 and TRBJ2-1; 10 nucleotides line up with TRBD2. The CDR3 has 19 residues. V shed 0 bases and J 3 bases; nucleotides not matched to a gene: 11. Germline CDR1 and CDR2: KGHSH and LQKENI.